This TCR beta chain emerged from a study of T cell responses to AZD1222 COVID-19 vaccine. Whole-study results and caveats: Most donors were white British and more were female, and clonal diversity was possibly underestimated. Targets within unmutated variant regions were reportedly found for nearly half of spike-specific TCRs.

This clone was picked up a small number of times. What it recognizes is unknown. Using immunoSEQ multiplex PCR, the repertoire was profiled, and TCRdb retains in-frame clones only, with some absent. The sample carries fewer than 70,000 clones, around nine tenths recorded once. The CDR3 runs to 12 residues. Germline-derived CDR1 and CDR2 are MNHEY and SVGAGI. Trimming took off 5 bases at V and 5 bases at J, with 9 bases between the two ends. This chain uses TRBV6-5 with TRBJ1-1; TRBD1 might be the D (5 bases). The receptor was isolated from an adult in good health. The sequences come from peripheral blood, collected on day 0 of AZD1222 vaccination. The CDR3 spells CASSQGGTEAFF. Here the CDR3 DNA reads TGTGCCAGCAGTCAGGGTGGAACTGAAGCTTTCTTT.